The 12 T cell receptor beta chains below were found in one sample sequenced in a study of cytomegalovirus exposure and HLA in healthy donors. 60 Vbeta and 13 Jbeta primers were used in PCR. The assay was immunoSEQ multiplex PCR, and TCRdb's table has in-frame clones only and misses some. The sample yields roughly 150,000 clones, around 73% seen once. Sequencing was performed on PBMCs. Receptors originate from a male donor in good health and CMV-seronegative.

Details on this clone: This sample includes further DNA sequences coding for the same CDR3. The CDR3 DNA reads TGTGCCAGCAGTTTAAGACGGGGTAGCAATCAGCCCCAGCATTTT. Translation gives CASSLRRGSNQPQHF. The chain carries TRBV28 and TRBJ1-5; no clear D gene. Trimming pared 2 bases from V and 0 bases from J, leaving 8 bases between. Germline V gives CDR1 MDHEN, CDR2 SYDVKM. CDR3 length: 15 amino acids.

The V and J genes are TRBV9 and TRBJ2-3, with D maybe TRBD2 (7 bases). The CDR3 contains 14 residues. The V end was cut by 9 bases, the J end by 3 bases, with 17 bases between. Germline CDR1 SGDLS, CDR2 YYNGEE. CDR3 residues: CATSTGGRTDTQYF. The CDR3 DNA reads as TGTGCCACCTCCACGGGGGGCCGTACAGATACGCAGTATTTT.

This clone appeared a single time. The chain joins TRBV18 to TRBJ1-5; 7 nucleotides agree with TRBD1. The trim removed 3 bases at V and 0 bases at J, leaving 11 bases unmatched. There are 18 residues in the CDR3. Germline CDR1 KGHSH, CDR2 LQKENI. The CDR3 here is CASSPDRYSPNSNQPQHF. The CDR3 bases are TGTGCCAGCTCACCGGACAGGTACTCCCCCAATAGCAATCAGCCCCAGCATTTT.

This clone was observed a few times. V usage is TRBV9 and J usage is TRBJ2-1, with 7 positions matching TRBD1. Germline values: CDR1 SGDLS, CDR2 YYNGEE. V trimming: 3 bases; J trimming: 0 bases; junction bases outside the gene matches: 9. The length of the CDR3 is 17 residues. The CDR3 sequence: CASSGRPGQSSYNEQFF. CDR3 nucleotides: TGTGCCAGCAGCGGACGACCGGGACAGAGCTCCTACAATGAGCAGTTCTTC.

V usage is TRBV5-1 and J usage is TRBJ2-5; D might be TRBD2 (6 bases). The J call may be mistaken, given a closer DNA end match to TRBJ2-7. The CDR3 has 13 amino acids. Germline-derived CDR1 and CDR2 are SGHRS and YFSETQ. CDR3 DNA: TGCGCCAGCAGCTTGGAGGAGGGTTACGAGCAGTACTTC. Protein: CASSLEEGYEQYF.

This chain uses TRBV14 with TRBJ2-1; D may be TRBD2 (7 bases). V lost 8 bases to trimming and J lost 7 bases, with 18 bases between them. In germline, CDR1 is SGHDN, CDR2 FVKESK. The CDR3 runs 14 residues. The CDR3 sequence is CASRGRGSGNEQFF. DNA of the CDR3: TGTGCCAGCCGGGGGAGGGGGAGCGGGAATGAGCAGTTCTTC. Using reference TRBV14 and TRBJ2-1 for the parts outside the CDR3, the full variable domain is EAGVTQFPSHSVIEKGQTVTLRCDPISGHDNLYWYRRVMGKEIKFLLHFVKESKQDESGMPNNRFLAERTGGTYSTLKVQPAELEDSGVYFCASRGRGSGNEQFFGPGTRLTVL.

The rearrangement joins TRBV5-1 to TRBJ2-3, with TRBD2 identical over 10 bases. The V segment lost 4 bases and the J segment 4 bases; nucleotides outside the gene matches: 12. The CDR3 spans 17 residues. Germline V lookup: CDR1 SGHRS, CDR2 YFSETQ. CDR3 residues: CASSPAGTSVSADTQYF. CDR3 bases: TGCGCCAGCAGCCCGGCGGGGACTAGCGTCTCGGCAGATACGCAGTATTTT.

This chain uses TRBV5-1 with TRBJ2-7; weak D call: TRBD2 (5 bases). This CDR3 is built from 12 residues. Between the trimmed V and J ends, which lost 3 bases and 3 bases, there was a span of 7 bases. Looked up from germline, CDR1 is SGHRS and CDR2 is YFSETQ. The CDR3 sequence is CASSWGDYEQYF. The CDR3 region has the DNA TGCGCCAGCAGCTGGGGAGACTACGAGCAGTACTTC.

The CDR3 DNA reads TGTGCCAGTAGGGACAGGGATTATTATCAGCCCCAGCATTTT. Protein product: CASRDRDYYQPQHF. This sequence joins TRBV19 and TRBJ1-5; TRBD1 matches 8 bases. Per germline, CDR1 LNHDA and CDR2 SQIVND (reference sequence). The CDR3 loop spans 14 amino acids. The ends lost 6 bases at V and 5 bases at J; junction bases unmatched: 6.

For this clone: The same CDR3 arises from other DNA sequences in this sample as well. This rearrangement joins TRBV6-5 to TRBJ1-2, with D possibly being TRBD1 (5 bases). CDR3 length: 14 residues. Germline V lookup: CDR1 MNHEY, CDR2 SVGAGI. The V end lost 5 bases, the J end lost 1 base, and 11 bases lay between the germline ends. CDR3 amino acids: CASSPGQGNYGYTF. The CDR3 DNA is TGTGCCAGCAGTCCGGGCCAGGGTAACTATGGCTACACCTTC.

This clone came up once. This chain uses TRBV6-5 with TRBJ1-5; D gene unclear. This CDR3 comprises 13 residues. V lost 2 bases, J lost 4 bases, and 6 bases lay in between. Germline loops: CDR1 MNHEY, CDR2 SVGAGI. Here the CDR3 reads CASSYIANQPQHF. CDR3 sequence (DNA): TGTGCCAGCAGTTACATAGCGAATCAGCCCCAGCATTTT.

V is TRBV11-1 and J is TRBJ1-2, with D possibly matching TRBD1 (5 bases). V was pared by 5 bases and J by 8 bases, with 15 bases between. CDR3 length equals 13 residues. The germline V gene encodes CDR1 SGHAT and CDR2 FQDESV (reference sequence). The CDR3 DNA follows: TGTGCCAGCAGCCTCGGACAAGTAGAAGGCTACACCTTC. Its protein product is CASSLGQVEGYTF.